The T cell receptor (beta chain) under discussion was sequenced for a study of blood T cell repertoires in COVID-19 (TCRdb year 2020). For context, the study as a whole: The collaborator samples originated in the United States, Italy and Spain and spanned the acute and convalescent phases of COVID-19. The prospective study material was composed of cDNA or gDNA derived from T cells, B-cell-depleted T cells, or PBMCs. Subjects who had been exposed to COVID-19, were actively infected with it, or had recovered from it provided the deeply sampled blood TCRbeta repertoires that made up the dataset. The repertoires were made available in a free public database intended to serve as a resource for research on the immune response to SARS-CoV-2. Samples came from the ongoing ImmuneRACE study (first 160 participants) plus 1,254 subjects from 6 global collaborators. Sample metadata almost always included a de-identified subject ID, COVID-19 status, age in years and sex. Where available, HLA class I and class II types were obtained from metadata supplied by the sample provider rather than from assay-based typing.

Trimming at the junction amounts to 3 bases on V and 2 bases on J, and the germline ends lie 6 bases apart. From a lookup of the germline V gene (reference sequence), CDR1 and CDR2 are SGHKS and YYEKEE. The CDR3 has 14 amino acids, counting the end cysteine and phenylalanine. The retained sequence is limited to the CDR3, 42 bases, with the frame set at the first base. TCRbeta CDR3 regions were amplified from genomic DNA by means of the immunoSEQ Assay, a bias-controlled multiplex PCR. Processing in the source paper ran as follows. Within the assay, amplification of reference gene primers was used to estimate how many nucleated cells each sample contained. Sequence reads were collapsed and filtered to measure the absolute abundance of every unique TCRbeta CDR3 rearrangement. Productive Simpson clonality was computed per sample as the square root of Simpson's diversity index over productive rearrangements. The table comes from immuneACCESS by way of TCRdb, which keeps in-frame sequences with V and J called. Part of the clones is missing from these tables; in studies checked, under half for an unresolved V gene and the rest for unknown reasons. That table supplies the V and J calls and clone size; D and trimming were determined from the DNA. For this sample the table gives 97,000 or so clones, of which more than 75% were detected only once. The ten largest clonotypes hold roughly 10% of the sample.

What the authors observed across the whole study: How much clinical and demographic metadata was included differed by source and by participant, and the metadata was provided uncurated.

Concerning this clone: No antigen is known for it. The input lacks base qualities; no much larger clone sits a single base away.

The collaborating institutions used their own protocols to collect whole blood in K2EDTA tubes. Collaborator samples were shipped for TCRbeta analysis as frozen whole blood, isolated PBMCs, or DNA extracted from either sample type. The TCR sequence derives from a man in his fifties or sixties with active or convalescent COVID-19. The specimen was peripheral blood. Recombination connected TRBV5-5 to TRBJ2-6; the D gene lacks a confident call. The DNA sequence is TGTGCCAGCAGCTCCTCCGCTGGGGCCAACGTCCTGACTTTC. Protein translation: CASSSSAGANVLTF.